These T cell receptor beta chains were read from a single sample in a study of control samples from healthy donors and cancer patients. Only in-frame clones appear in the TCRdb table, and some are missing; sequencing was by immunoSEQ multiplex PCR. Seen here are about 200,000 clones, 90% to 95% observed once, and the top ten hold 1.8%. Sample: blood. Receptor source: a man between 25 and 39 years old in good health. The CDR3 runs from the conserved cysteine through the conserved F or W. Fields, in order: V gene, D gene, clone size, CDR3 length, J gene, CDR3 protein, CDR3 DNA. D genes are given only for firm matches. Clone size is given for some rows only: seen once, a few or many times, or a class if the clone is expanded.

>TRBV19|.|.|16|TRBJ1-5
CASSYHRVVGNQPQHF
TGTGCCAGTAGTTACCACAGGGTTGTAGGCAATCAGCCCCAGCATTTT
>TRBV4-1|.|.|15|TRBJ1-1
CASSQGVGGGTEAFF
TGCGCCAGCAGCCAAGGGGTGGGGGGAGGCACTGAAGCTTTCTTT
>TRBV28|.|once|15|TRBJ2-1
CASNSDRPSYNEQFF
TGTGCCAGCAATTCGGACCGCCCTTCCTACAATGAGCAGTTCTTC
>TRBV28|TRBD1|.|14|TRBJ1-1
CASSRDRENTEAFF
TGTGCCAGCAGCCGGGACAGGGAGAACACTGAAGCTTTCTTT
>TRBV6-1|.|.|16|TRBJ1-6
CASSDVWGAHNSPLHF
TGTGCCAGCAGTGACGTTTGGGGGGCCCATAATTCACCCCTCCACTTT
>TRBV6-5|TRBD1|few|12|TRBJ2-7
CASSYRGREQYF
TGTGCCAGCAGTTACAGGGGGCGCGAGCAGTACTTC
>TRBV4-2|TRBD2|.|19|TRBJ2-7
CASSFPGLAGARDPYEQYF
TGTGCCAGCAGCTTCCCGGGACTAGCGGGGGCCCGGGATCCCTACGAGCAGTACTTC
>TRBV5-1|.|once|13|TRBJ2-1
CASSLNLYNEQFF
TGCGCCAGCAGCTTGAATCTCTACAATGAGCAGTTCTTC
>TRBV5-1|.|.|17|TRBJ2-3
CASSSGLGRGSTDTQYF
TGCGCCAGCAGCTCGGGGTTGGGGCGAGGTAGCACAGATACGCAGTATTTT
>TRBV6-5|.|.|13|TRBJ1-5
CASSPRQLQPQHF
TGTGCCAGCAGTCCGCGACAGTTACAGCCCCAGCATTTT
>TRBV4-2|TRBD2|.|17|TRBJ2-5
CASSPTSGGGLQETQYF
TGTGCCAGCAGCCCTACTAGCGGGGGGGGTCTCCAAGAGACCCAGTACTTC
>TRBV2|.|.|15|TRBJ1-3
CASSEGRASGNTIYF
TGTGCCAGCAGTGAAGGGAGAGCGTCTGGAAACACCATATATTTT
>TRBV11-2|.|.|13|TRBJ2-2
CASSPLETGELFF
TGTGCCAGCAGCCCACTCGAGACCGGGGAGCTGTTTTTT
>TRBV7-9|.|.|16|TRBJ2-1
CASSPSPDGSYNEQFF
TGTGCCAGCAGCCCCTCCCCGGACGGGTCCTACAATGAGCAGTTCTTC
>TRBV11-3|.|once|14|TRBJ1-1
CASSLGRMNTEAFF
TGTGCCAGCAGCTTAGGAAGGATGAACACTGAAGCTTTCTTT
>TRBV10-1|.|once|16|TRBJ2-3
CASSDYGPLSTDTQYF
TGCGCCAGCAGTGACTATGGCCCCCTGAGCACAGATACGCAGTATTTT
>TRBV5-1|.|.|13|TRBJ1-1
CASSLRGSTEAFF
TGCGCCAGCAGCTTGAGGGGGAGCACTGAAGCTTTCTTT
>TRBV2|.|.|15|TRBJ1-5
CASNLKAGKNQPQHF
TGTGCCAGCAACCTTAAAGCAGGGAAGAATCAGCCCCAGCATTTT
>TRBV11-2|.|.|15|TRBJ2-1
CASSFARVTSNEQFF
TGTGCCAGCAGCTTCGCCAGGGTGACATCAAATGAGCAGTTCTTC
>TRBV13|TRBD1|.|15|TRBJ1-6
CASSYGTEANSPLHF
TGTGCCAGCAGCTACGGGACAGAGGCCAATTCACCCCTCCACTTT
>TRBV6-5|.|once|13|TRBJ1-1
CASSQTRNQEAFF
TGTGCCAGCAGTCAGACCCGCAACCAGGAAGCTTTCTTT
>TRBV2|.|.|13|TRBJ1-1
CASSEGGDTEAFF
TGTGCCAGCAGTGAAGGGGGGGACACTGAAGCTTTCTTT